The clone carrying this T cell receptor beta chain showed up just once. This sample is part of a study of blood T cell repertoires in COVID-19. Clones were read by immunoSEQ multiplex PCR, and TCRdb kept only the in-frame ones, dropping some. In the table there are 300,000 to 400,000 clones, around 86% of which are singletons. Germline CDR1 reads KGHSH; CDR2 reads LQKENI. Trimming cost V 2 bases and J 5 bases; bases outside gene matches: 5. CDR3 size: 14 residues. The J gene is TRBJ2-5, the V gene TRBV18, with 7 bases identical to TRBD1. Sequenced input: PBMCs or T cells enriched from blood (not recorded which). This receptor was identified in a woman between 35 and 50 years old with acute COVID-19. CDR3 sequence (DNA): TGTGCCAGCTCACCATTGGGACAGAGTGAGACCCAGTACTTC. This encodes CASSPLGQSETQYF.